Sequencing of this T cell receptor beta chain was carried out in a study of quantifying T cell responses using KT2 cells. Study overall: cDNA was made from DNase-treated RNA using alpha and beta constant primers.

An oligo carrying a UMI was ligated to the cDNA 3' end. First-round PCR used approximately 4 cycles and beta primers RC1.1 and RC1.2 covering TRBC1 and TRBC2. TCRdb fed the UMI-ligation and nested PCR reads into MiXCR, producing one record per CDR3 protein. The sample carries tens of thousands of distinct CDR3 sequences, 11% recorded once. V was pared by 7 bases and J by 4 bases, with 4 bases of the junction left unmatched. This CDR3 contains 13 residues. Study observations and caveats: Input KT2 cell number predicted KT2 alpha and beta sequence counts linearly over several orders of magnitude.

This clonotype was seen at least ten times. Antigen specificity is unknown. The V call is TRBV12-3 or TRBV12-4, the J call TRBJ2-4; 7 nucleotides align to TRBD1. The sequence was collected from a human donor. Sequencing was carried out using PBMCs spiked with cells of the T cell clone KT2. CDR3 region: CASTGDSKNIQYF. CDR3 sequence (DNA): TGTGCCAGCACCGGGGACAGTAAAAACATTCAGTACTTC.